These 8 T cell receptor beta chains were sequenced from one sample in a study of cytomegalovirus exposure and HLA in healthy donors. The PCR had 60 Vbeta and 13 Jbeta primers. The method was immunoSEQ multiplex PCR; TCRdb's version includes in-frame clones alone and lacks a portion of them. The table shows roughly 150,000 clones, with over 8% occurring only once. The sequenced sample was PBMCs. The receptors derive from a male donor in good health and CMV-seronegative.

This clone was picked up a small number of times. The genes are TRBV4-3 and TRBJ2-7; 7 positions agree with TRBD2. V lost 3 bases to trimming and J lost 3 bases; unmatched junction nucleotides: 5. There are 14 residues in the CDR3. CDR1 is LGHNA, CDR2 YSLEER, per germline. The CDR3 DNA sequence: TGCGCCAGCAGCCACGCGGGAGAAGGCTACGAGCAGTACTTC. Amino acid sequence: CASSHAGEGYEQYF.

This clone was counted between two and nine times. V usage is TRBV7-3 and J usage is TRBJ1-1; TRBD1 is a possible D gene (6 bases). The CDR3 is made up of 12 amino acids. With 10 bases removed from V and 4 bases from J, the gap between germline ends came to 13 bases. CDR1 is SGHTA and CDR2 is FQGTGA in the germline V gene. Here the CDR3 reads CAILRGFTEAFF. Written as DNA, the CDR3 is TGTGCCATCTTGAGGGGGTTCACTGAAGCTTTCTTT.

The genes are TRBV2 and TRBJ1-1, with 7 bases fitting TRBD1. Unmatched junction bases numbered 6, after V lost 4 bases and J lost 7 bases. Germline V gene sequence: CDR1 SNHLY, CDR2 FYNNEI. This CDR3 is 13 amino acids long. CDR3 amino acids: CASSGQGIYEAFF. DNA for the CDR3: TGTGCCAGCAGTGGACAGGGCATATATGAAGCTTTCTTT.

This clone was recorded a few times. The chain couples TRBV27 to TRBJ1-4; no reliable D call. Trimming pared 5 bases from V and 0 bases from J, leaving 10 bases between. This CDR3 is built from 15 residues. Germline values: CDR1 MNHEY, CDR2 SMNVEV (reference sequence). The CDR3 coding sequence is TGTGCCAGCAGTCCCCGGAGGGCAACTAATGAAAAACTGTTTTTT. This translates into CASSPRRATNEKLFF.

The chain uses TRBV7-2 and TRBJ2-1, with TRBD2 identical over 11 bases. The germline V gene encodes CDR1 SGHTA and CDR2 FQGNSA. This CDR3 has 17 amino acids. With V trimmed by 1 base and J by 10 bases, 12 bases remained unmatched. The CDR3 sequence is CASSLGISGRAYSEQFF. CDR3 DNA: TGTGCCAGCAGCTTAGGAATTAGCGGGAGGGCTTACAGCGAGCAGTTCTTC.

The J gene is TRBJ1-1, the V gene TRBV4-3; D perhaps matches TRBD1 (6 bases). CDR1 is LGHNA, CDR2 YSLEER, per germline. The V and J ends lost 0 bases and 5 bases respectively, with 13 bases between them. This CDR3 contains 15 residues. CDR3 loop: CASSQDPDSNTEAFF. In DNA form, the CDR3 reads TGCGCCAGCAGCCAAGATCCGGACAGCAATACTGAAGCTTTCTTT.

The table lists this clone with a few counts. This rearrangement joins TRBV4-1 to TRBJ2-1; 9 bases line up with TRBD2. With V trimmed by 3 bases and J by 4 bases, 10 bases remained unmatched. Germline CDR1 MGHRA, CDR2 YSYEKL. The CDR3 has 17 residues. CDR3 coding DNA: TGCGCCAGCAGCCAGGGTCCGGCTAGCGGGATTTACAATGAGCAGTTCTTC. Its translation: CASSQGPASGIYNEQFF.

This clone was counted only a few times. CDR3 DNA sequence: TGTGCCAGCAGCTACCTAGGGACAGGGACGACTGAAGCTTTCTTT. Its translation is CASSYLGTGTTEAFF. V usage is TRBV7-9 and J usage is TRBJ1-1, with TRBD1 identical over 9 bases. V lost 4 bases, J lost 5 bases, and 8 bases stayed unmatched. CDR3 length: 15 amino acids. Germline-derived CDR1 and CDR2 are SEHNR and FQNEAQ (reference sequence).